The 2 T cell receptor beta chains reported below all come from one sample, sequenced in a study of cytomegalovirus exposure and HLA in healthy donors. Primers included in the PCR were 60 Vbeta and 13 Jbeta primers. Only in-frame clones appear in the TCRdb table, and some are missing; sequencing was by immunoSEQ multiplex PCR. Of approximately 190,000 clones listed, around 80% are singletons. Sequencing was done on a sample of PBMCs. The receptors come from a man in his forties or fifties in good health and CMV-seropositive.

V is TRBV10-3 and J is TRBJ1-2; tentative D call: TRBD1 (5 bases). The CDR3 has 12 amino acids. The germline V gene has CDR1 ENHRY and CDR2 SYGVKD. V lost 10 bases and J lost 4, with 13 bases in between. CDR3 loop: CATQTGAYGYTF. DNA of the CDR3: TGTGCCACCCAAACAGGTGCCTATGGCTACACCTTC.

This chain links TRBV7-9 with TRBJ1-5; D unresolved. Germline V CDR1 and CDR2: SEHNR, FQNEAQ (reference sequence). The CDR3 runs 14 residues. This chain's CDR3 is CARHGPGGNQPQHF. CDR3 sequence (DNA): TGTGCAAGACACGGCCCCGGGGGCAATCAGCCCCAGCATTTT.